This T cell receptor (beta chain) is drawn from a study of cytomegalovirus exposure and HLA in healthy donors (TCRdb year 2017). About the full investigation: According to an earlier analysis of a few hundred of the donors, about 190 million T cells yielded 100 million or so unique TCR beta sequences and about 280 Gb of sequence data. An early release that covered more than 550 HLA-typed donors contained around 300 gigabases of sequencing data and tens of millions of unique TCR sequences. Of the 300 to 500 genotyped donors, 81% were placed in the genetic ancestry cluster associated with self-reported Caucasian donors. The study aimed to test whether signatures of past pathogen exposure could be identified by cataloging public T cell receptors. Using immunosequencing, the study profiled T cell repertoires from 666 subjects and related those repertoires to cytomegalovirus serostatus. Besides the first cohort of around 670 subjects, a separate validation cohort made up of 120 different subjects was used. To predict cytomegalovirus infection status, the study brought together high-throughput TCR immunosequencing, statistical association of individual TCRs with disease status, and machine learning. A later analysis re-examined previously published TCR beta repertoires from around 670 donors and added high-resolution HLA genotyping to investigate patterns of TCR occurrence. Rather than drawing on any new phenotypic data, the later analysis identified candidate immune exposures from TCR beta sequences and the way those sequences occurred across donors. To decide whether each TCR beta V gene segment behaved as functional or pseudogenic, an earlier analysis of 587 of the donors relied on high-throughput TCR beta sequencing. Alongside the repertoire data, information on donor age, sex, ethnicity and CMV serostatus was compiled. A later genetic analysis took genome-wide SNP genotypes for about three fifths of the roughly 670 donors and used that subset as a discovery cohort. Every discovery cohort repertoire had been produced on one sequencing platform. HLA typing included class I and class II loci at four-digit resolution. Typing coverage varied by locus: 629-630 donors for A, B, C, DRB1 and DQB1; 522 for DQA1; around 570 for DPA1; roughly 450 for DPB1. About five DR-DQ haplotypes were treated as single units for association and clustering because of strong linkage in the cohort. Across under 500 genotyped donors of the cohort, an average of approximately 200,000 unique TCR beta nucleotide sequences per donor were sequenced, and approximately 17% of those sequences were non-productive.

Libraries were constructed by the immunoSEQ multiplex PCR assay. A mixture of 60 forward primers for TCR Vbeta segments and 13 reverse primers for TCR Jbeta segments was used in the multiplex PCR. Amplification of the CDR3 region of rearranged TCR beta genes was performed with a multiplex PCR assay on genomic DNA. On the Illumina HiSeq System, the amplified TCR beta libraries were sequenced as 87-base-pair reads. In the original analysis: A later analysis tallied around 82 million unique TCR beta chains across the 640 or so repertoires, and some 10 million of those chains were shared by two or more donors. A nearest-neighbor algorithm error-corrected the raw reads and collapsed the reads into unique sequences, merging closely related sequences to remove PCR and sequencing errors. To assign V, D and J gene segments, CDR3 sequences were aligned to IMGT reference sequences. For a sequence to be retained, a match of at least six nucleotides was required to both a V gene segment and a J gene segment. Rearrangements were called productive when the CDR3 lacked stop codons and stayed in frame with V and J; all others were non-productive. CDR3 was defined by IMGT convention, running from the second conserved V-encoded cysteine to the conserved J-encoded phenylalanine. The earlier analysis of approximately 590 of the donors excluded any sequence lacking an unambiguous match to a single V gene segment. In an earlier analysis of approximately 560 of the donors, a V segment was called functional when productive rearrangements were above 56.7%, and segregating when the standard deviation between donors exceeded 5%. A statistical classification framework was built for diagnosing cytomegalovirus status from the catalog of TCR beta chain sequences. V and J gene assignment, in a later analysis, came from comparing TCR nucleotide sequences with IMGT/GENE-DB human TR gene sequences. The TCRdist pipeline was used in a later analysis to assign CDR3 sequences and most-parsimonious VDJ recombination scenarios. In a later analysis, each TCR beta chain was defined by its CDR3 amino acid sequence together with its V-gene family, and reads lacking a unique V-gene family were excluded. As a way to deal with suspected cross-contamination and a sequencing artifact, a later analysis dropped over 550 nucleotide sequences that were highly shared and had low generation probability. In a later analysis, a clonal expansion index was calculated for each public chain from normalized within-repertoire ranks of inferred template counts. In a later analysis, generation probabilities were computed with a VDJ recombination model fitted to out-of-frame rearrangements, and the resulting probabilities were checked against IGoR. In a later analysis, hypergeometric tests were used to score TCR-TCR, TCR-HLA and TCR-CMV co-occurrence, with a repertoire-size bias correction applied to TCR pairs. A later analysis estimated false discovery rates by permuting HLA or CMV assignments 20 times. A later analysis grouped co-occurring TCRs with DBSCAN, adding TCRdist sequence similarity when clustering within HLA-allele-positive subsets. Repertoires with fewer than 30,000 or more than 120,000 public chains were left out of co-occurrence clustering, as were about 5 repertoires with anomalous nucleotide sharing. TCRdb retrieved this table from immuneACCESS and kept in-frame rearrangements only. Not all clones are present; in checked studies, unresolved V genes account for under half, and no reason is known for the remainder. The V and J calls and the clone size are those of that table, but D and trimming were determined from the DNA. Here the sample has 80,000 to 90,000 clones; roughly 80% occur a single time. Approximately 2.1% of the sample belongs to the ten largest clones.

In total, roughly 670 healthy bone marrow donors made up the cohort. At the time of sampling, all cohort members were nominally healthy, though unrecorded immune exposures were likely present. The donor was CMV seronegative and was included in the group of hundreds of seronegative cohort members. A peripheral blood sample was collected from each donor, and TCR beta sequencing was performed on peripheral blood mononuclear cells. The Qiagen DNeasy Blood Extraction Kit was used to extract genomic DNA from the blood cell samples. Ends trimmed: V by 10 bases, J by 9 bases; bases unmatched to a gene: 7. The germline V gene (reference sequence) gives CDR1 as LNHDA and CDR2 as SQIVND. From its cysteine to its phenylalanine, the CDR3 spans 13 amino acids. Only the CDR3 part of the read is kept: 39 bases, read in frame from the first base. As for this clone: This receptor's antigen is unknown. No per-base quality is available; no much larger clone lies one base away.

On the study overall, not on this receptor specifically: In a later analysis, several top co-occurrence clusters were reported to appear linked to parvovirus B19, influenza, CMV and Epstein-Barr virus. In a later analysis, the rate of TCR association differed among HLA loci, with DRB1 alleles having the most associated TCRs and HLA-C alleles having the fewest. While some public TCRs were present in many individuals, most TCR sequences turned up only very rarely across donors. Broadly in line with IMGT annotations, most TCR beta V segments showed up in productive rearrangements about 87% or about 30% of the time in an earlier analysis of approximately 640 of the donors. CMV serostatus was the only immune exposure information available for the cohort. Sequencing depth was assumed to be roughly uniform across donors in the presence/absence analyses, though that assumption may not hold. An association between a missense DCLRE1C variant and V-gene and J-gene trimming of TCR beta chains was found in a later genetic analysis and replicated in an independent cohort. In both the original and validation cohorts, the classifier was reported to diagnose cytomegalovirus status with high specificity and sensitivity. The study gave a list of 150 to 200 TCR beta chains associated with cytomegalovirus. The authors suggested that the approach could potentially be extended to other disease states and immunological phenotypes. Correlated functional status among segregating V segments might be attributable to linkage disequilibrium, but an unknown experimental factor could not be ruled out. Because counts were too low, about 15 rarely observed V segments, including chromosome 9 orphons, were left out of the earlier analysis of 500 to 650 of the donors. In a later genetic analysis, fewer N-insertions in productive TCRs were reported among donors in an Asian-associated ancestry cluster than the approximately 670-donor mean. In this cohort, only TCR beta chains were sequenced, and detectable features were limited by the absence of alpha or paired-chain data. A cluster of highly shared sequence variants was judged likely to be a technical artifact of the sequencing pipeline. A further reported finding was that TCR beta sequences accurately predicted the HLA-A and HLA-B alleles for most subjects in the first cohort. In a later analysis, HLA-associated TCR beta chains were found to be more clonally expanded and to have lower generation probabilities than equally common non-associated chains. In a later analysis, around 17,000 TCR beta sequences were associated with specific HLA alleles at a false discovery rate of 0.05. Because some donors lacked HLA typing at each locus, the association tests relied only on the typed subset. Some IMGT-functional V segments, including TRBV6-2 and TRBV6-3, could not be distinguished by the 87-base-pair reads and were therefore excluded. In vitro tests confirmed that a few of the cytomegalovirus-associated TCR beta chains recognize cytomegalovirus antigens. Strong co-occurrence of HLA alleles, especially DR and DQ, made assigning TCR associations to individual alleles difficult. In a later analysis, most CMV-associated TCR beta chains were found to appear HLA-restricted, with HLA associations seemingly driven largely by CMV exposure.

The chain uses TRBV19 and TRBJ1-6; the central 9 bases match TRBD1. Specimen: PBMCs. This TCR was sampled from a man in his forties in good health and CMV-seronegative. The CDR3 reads CATMGQGVSPLHF. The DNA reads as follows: TGTGCCACCATGGGACAGGGAGTTTCACCCCTCCACTTT.